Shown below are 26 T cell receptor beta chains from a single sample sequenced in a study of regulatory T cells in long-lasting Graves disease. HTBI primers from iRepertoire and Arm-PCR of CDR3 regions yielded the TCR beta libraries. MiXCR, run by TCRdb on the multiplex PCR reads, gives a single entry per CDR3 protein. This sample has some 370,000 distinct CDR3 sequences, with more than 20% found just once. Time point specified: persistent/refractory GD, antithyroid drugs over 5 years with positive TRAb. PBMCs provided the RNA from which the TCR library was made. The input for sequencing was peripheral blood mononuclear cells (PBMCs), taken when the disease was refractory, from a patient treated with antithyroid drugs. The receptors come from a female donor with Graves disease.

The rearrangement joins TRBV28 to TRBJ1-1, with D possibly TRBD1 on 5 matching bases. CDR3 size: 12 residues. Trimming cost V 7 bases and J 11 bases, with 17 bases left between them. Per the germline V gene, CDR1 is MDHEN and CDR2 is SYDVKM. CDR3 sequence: CASTRDPSVAFF. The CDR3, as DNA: TGTGCCAGCACCCGGGACCCGAGTGTCGCTTTCTTT.

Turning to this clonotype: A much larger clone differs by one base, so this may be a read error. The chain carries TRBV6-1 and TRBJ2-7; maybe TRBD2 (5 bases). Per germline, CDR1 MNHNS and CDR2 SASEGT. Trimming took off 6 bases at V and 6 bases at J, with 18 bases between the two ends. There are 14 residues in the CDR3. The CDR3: CASRAGPLGLEQYF. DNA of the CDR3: TGTGCCAGCAGGGCGGGTCCCCTCGGGCTCGAGCAGTACTTC.

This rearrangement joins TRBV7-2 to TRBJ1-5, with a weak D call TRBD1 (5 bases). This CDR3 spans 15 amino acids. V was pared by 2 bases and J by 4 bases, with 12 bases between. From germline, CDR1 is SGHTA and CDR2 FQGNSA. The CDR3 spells CASSLSIRGNQPQHF. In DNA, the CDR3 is TGTGCCAGCAGCTTAAGCATCCGGGGGAATCAGCCCCAGCATTTT. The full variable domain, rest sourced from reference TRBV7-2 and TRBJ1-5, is GAGVSQSPSNKVTEKGKDVELRCDPISGHTALYWYRQSLGQGLEFLIYFQGNSAPDKSGLPSDRFSAERTGGSVSTLTIQRTQQEDSAVYLCASSLSIRGNQPQHFGDGTRLSIL.

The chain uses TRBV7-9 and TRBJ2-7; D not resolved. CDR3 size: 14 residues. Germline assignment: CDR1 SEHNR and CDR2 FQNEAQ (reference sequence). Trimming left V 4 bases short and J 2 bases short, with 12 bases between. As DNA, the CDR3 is TGTGCCAGCAGCTCCCCGCTGGACCCCTACGAGCAGTACTTC. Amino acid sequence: CASSSPLDPYEQYF.

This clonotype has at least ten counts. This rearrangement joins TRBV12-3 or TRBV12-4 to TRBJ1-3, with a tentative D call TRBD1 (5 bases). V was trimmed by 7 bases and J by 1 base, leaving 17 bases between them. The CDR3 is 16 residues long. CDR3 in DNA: TGTGCCAGCATCCCGGGACCCACGACGTCTGGAAACACCATATATTTT. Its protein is CASIPGPTTSGNTIYF.

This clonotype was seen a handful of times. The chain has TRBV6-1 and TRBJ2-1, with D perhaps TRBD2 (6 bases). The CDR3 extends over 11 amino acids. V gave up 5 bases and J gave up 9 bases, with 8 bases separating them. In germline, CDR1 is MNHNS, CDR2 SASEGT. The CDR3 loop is CASSHSGEQFF. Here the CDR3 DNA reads TGTGCCAGCAGTCATAGCGGTGAGCAGTTCTTC.

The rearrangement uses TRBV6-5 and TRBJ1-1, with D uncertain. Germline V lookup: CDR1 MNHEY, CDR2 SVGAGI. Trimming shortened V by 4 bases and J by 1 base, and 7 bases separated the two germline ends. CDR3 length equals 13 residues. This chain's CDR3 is CASSCGRNTEAFF. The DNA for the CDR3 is TGTGCCAGCAGTTGTGGGAGGAACACTGAAGCTTTCTTT.

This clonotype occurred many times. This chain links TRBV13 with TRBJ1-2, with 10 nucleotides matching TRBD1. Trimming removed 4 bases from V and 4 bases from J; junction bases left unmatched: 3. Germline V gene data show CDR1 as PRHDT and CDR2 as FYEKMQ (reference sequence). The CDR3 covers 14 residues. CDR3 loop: CASSSGTGVYGYTF. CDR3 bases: TGTGCCAGCAGCTCTGGGACAGGGGTCTATGGCTACACCTTC.

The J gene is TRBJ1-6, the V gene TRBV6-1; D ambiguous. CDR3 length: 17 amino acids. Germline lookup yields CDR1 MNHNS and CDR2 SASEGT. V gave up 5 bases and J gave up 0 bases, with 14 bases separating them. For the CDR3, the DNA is TGTGCCAGCAGTCTCTCTTTGAGGAGCTCCTATAATTCACCCCTCCACTTT. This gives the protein CASSLSLRSSYNSPLHF.

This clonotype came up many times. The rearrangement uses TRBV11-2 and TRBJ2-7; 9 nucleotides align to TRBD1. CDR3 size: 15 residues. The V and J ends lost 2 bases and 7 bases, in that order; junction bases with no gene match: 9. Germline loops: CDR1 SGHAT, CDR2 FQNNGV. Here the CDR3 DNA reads TGTGCCAGCAGCTTATTTGTACAGGGGGCGTATGAGCAGTACTTC. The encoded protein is CASSLFVQGAYEQYF.

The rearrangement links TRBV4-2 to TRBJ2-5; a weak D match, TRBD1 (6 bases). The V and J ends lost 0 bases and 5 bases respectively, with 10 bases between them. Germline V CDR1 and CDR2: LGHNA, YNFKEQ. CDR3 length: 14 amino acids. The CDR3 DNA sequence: TGTGCCAGCAGCCAAGAACCAGGGGTGGAGACCCAGTACTTC. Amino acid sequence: CASSQEPGVETQYF.

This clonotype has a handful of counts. CDR3 sequence (DNA): TGTGCCAGCAGCGCCGAGAATACAGGGGTGAACACTGAAGCTTTCTTT. It specifies CASSAENTGVNTEAFF. This sequence joins TRBV9 and TRBJ1-1, with 7 bases aligning to TRBD1. J lost 0 bases, V lost 3 bases, and 8 bases had no gene match. CDR3 length: 16 amino acids. From germline, CDR1 is SGDLS and CDR2 YYNGEE.

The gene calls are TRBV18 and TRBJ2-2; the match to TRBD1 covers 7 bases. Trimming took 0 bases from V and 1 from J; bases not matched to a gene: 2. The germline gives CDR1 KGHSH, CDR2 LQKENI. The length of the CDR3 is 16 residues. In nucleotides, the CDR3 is TGTGCCAGCTCACCACCTGGACAGGTGAACACCGGGGAGCTGTTTTTT. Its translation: CASSPPGQVNTGELFF.

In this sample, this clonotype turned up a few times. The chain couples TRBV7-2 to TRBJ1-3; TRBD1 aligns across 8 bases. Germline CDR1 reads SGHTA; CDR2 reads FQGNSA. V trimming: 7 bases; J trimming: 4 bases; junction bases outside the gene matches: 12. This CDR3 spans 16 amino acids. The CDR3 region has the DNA TGTGCCAGCAAGCCCGGACAGGGAAGTTCGGGAAACACCATATATTTT. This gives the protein CASKPGQGSSGNTIYF.

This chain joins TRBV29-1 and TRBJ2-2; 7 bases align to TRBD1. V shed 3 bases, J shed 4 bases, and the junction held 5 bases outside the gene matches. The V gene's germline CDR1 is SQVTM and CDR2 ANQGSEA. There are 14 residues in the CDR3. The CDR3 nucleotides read TGCAGCGTTGATGGGGACAGAATCACCGGGGAGCTGTTTTTT. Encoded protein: CSVDGDRITGELFF.

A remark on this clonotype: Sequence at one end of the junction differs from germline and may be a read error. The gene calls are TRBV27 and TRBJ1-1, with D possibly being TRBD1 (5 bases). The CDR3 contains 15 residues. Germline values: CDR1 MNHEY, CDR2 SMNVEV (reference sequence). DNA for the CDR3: TGTACCAGCAGTTTAATCACAGGCACATTAGGGAAAGCTTTCTTT. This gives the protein CTSSLITGTLGKAFF.

For the CDR3, the DNA is TGTGCCAGCAGCGCGTACAGGGGGGAGCTGTTTTTT. Translation: CASSAYRGELFF. The rearrangement links TRBV9 to TRBJ2-2; a possible D gene is TRBD1 (5 bases). V was clipped by 3 bases and J by 8 bases, with 8 bases between them. The CDR3 covers 12 residues. Germline values: CDR1 SGDLS, CDR2 YYNGEE.

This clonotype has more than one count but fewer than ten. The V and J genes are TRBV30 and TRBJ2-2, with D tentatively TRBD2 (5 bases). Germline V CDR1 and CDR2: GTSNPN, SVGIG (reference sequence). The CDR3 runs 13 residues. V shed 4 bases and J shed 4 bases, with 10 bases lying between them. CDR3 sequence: CAWTQAGTGELFF. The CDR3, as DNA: TGTGCCTGGACCCAGGCGGGCACCGGGGAGCTGTTTTTT.

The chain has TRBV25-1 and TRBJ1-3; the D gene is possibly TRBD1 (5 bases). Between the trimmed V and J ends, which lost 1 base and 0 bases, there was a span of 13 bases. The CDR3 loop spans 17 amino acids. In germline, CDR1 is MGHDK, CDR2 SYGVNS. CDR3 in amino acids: CASSEFERGVSGNTIYF. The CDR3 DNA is TGTGCCAGCAGTGAATTCGAGCGGGGGGTCTCTGGAAACACCATATATTTT.

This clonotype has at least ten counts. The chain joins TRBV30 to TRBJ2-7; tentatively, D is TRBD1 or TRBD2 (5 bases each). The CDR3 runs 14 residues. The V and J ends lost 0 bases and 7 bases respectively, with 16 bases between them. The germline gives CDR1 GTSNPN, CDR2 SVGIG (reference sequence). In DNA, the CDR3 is TGTGCCTGGAGTGTACGGGGAGACAGAACAGAGCAGTACTTC. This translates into CAWSVRGDRTEQYF.

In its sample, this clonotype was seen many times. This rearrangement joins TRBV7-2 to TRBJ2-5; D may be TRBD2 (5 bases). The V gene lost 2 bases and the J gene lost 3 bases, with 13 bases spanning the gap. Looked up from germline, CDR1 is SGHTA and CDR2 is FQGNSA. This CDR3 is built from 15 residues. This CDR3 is CASSLQRQREETQYF. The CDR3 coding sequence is TGTGCCAGCAGCTTACAAAGGCAGAGGGAAGAGACCCAGTACTTC.

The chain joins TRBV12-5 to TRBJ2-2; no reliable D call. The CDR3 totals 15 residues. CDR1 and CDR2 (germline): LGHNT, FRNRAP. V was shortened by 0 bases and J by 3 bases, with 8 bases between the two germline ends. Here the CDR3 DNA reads TGTGCTAGTGGTTTGGTGCTCGAGGACACCGGGGAGCTGTTTTTT. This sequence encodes CASGLVLEDTGELFF. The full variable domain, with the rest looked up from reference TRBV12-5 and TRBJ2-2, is DARVTQTPRHKVTEMGQEVTMRCQPILGHNTVFWYRQTMMQGLELLAYFRNRAPLDDSGMPKDRFSAEMPDATLATLKIQPSEPRDSAVYFCASGLVLEDTGELFFGEGSRLTVL.

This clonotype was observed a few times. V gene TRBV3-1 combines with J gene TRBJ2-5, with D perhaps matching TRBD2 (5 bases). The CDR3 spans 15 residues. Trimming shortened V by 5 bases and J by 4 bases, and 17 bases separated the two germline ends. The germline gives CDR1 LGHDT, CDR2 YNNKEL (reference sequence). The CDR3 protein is CASSSLWSGGETQYF. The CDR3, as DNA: TGTGCCAGCAGCTCCCTTTGGAGCGGAGGAGAGACCCAGTACTTC.

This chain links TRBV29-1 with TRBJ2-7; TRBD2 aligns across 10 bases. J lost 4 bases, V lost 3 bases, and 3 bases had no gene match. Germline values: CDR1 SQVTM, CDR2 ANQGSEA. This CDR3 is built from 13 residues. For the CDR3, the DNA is TGCAGCGTTGACGGGACTAGCGCATACGAGCAGTACTTC. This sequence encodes CSVDGTSAYEQYF.

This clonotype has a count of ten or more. The CDR3 loop is CASSLQRGAEQETQYF. DNA for the CDR3: TGTGCCAGCAGCCTCCAGAGGGGCGCAGAACAAGAGACCCAGTACTTC. This chain uses TRBV3-1 with TRBJ2-5; the D gene could be TRBD1 or TRBD2 (5 bases each). Germline V gives CDR1 LGHDT, CDR2 YNNKEL (reference sequence). Trimming took 4 bases from V and 2 from J, leaving 17 bases between them. This CDR3 region has 16 residues.

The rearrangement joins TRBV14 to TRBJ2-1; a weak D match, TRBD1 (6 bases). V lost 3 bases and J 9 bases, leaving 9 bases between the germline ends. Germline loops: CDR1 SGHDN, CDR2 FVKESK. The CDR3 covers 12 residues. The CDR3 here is CASSQQGREQFF. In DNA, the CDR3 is TGTGCCAGCAGCCAGCAGGGGCGTGAGCAGTTCTTC. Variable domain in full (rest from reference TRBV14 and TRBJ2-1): EAGVTQFPSHSVIEKGQTVTLRCDPISGHDNLYWYRRVMGKEIKFLLHFVKESKQDESGMPNNRFLAERTGGTYSTLKVQPAELEDSGVYFCASSQQGREQFFGPGTRLTVL.